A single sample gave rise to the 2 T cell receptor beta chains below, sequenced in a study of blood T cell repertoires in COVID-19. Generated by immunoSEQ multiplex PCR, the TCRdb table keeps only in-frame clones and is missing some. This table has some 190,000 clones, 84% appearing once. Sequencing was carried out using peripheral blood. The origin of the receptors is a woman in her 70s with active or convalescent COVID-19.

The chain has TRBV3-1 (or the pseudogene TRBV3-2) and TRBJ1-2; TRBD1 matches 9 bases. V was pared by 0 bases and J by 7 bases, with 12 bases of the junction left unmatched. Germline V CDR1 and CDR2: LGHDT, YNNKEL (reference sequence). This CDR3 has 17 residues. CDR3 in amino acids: CASSQDRPAGTGIGYTF. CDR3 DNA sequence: TGTGCCAGCAGCCAAGACAGACCCGCCGGGACAGGGATTGGCTACACCTTC.

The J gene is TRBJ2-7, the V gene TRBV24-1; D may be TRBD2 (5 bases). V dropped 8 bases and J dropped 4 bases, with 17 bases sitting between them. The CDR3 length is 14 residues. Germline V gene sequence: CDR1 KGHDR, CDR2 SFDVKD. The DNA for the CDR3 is TGTGCCACCACCGGGAAAATCAGAAAGTACGAGCAGTACTTC. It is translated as CATTGKIRKYEQYF.